This T cell receptor beta chain was retrieved from a study of T cells in Graves' hyperthyroidism and ophthalmopathy. Ophthalmopathy patients had moderate-to-severe active disease, CAS ≥3, NOSPECS ≥4, and disease duration under 3 months. Uncontrolled infection, other autoimmune disease, pregnancy or lactation barred patients from enrollment. Diagnostic decisions used clinical symptoms, serum thyroxine and TRAb, thyroid ultrasound and orbital computed tomography. It was RNA transcripts that yielded the amplified TCR beta CDR3 regions. First-round RT-PCR targeting the TCR CDR3 was performed with the HTBI primer set. TCRdb reprocessed the multiplex PCR reads via MiXCR and lists one record per CDR3 protein. The data show around 600,000 distinct CDR3 sequences, with more than 13% seen just once and roughly 6.9% held by the top ten. This CDR3 comprises 13 residues. V was clipped by 5 bases and J by 2 bases, with 10 bases between them. The germline V gene has CDR1 SGHNT and CDR2 YENEEA.

Whole-study results and caveats: A 13 V-J model separated ophthalmopathy from stable hyperthyroidism.

This clonotype came up many times. The antigen remains undetermined. Sequenced material: blood. This clonotype originated in a woman younger than 30 with Graves' ophthalmopathy. The rearrangement joins TRBV11-3 to TRBJ2-7; possible D gene TRBD1, 6 bases. The CDR3 region has the DNA TGTGCCAGCAGCCCGACAGGAACCTACGAGCAGTACTTC. Encoded protein: CASSPTGTYEQYF.